The 32 T cell receptor beta chains below were found in one sample sequenced in a study of regulatory T cells in long-lasting Graves disease. The time point here: newly diagnosed GD, antithyroid drugs for less than 3 months. Making the TCR library involved RNA that had been extracted from PBMCs. iRepertoire HTBI primers and Arm-PCR of CDR3 regions built TCR beta libraries. TCRdb ran MiXCR on the multiplex PCR reads and lists one entry per CDR3 protein. The sample holds under 800,000 distinct CDR3 sequences, around 17% seen once. The sample was also linked to a second study, of T cells in Graves' hyperthyroidism and ophthalmopathy.

This specimen was peripheral blood mononuclear cells (PBMCs), taken at new diagnosis, from a patient treated with antithyroid drugs. The receptor source for this set is a woman aged 25 to 39 with Graves disease.

This clonotype was seen at least ten times. V and J are TRBV30 and TRBJ1-5, with no clear D. Germline assignment: CDR1 GTSNPN and CDR2 SVGIG (reference sequence). This CDR3 spans 15 amino acids. Trimming took 0 bases from V and 7 from J, leaving 16 bases between them. CDR3 nucleotide sequence: TGTGCCTGGAGTGTAGGCGGGTTTGGGCAGCAGCCCCAGCATTTT. Translated: CAWSVGGFGQQPQHF.

This rearrangement joins TRBV18 to TRBJ2-1; 9 bases fit TRBD2. V was pared by 0 bases and J by 0 bases, with 9 bases of the junction left unmatched. Germline lookup yields CDR1 KGHSH and CDR2 LQKENI. CDR3 length equals 19 residues. The CDR3 spells CASSPPRLAGTFSYNEQFF. As DNA, the CDR3 is TGTGCCAGCTCACCACCGAGGCTAGCGGGAACCTTCTCCTACAATGAGCAGTTCTTC.

This clonotype was found a few times. The rearrangement joins TRBV6-1 to TRBJ1-1; possible D gene TRBD1, 5 bases. V lost 4 bases, J lost 2 bases, and 14 bases lay in between. The CDR3 runs 15 residues. Germline-derived CDR1 and CDR2 are MNHNS and SASEGT. CDR3 in DNA: TGTGCCAGCAGTGCCGCGGCAGGGTTAAACACTGAAGCTTTCTTT. This codes for CASSAAAGLNTEAFF.

Notes on this clonotype: The junction shows a germline mismatch at one end, possibly a read error. The J gene is TRBJ1-5, the V gene TRBV7-8; 7 bases are shared with TRBD1. Germline V gives CDR1 SGHVS, CDR2 FQNEAQ. The CDR3 runs 14 residues. The CDR3 region is CASSWDSNNRPQHF. The CDR3 DNA is TGTGCCAGCAGCTGGGACAGCAACAATCGGCCCCAGCATTTT.

This clonotype was observed many times. No conserved phenylalanine or tryptophan ends this CDR3, so it is likely a read error. The limits of the CDR3 on the DNA are not certain, so only TCRdb's listed CDR3 is given. V and J are TRBV6-1 and TRBJ2-5; the D segment call TRBD2 is taken from the table without a DNA check. Termini included, the CDR3 measures 12 amino acids. The germline gives CDR1 MNHNS, CDR2 SASEGT. CDR3 protein: CASSELASGPSL.

This clonotype appeared many times. The chain couples TRBV7-9 to TRBJ1-5, with D unclear. This CDR3 is built from 13 residues. With 6 bases removed from V and 1 base from J, the gap between germline ends came to 7 bases. Germline V gives CDR1 SEHNR, CDR2 FQNEAQ (reference sequence). The CDR3 spells CASSRNSNQPQHF. In DNA, the CDR3 is TGTGCCAGCAGTAGGAACAGCAATCAGCCCCAGCATTTT.

This clonotype came up a few times. The chain recombines TRBV27 with TRBJ2-5; 9 nucleotides line up with TRBD2. The CDR3 totals 15 residues. The V and J ends lost 5 bases and 6 bases, in that order; junction bases with no gene match: 10. Germline V gene sequence: CDR1 MNHEY, CDR2 SMNVEV (reference sequence). Here the CDR3 reads CASSPLAGPGKTQYF. CDR3 nucleotides: TGTGCCAGCAGTCCCCTAGCGGGGCCGGGGAAGACCCAGTACTTC.

As to this clonotype: Just one base apart from a much larger clone, this may be a read error. This chain uses TRBV10-3 with TRBJ1-4; TRBD1 aligns across 7 bases. This CDR3 contains 14 residues. The trim removed 6 bases at V and 3 bases at J, leaving 4 bases unmatched. Germline V gives CDR1 ENHRY, CDR2 SYGVKD. DNA for the CDR3: TGTGCCATCAGACCGGACAGGCCTAATGAAAAACTGTTTTTT. It translates to CAIRPDRPNEKLFF.

This clonotype was seen at least ten times. Just one base apart from a much larger clone, this may be a read error. The V call is TRBV5-5, the J call TRBJ1-1; D gene uncertain. V gave up 4 bases and J gave up 1 base, with 2 bases separating them. The CDR3 is 11 amino acids. Germline V lookup: CDR1 SGHKS, CDR2 YYEKEE (reference sequence). The CDR3 DNA reads as TGTGCCAGCAGCCAGAACACTGAAGCTTTCTTT. It is translated as CASSQNTEAFF.

Only a few counts were recorded for this clonotype. DNA for the CDR3: TGTGCCAGCAGCCCCGGGACTGCCGGTCACTACGAGCAGTACTTC. This translates into CASSPGTAGHYEQYF. This rearrangement joins TRBV28 to TRBJ2-7, with a possible D match to TRBD2 (6 bases). CDR3 length: 15 residues. The germline CDR1 and CDR2 sequences are MDHEN and SYDVKM. Trimming took off 6 bases at V and 3 bases at J, with 18 bases between the two ends.

This clonotype has a handful of counts. V usage is TRBV6-2 or TRBV6-3 and J usage is TRBJ2-1; 8 bases are a match to TRBD2. This CDR3 is 15 amino acids long. Germline V lookup: CDR1 MNHEY, CDR2 SVGEGT. V was pared by 2 bases and J by 3 bases, with 3 bases of the junction left unmatched. CDR3 sequence: CASSYGGRNYNEQFF. For the CDR3, the DNA is TGTGCCAGCAGTTACGGCGGGAGGAACTACAATGAGCAGTTCTTC.

This clonotype was recorded many times. This chain connects TRBV6-1 to TRBJ1-1; unclear D gene. Germline CDR1 MNHNS, CDR2 SASEGT. This CDR3 has 12 residues. Trimming took off 7 bases at V and 4 bases at J, with 10 bases between the two ends. The CDR3 DNA reads as TGTGCCAGCATTGGGGTGGGCACTGAAGCTTTCTTT. It translates to CASIGVGTEAFF.

This clonotype was detected ten times or more. For the CDR3, the DNA is TGTGCCAGCAGCACCCGACAGTTTCAGCGGAGTTACGAGCAGTACTTC. Translating it yields CASSTRQFQRSYEQYF. This chain connects TRBV28 to TRBJ2-7; tentatively, D is TRBD1 or TRBD2 (5 bases each). The germline V gene encodes CDR1 MDHEN and CDR2 SYDVKM. CDR3 length: 16 residues. Trimming left V 6 bases short and J 4 bases short, with 22 bases between.

This clonotype has a handful of counts. The rearrangement joins TRBV3-1 to TRBJ1-1; D gene uncertain. The CDR3 is made up of 13 amino acids. Trimming stripped 6 bases from V and 4 bases from J, with 12 bases between. The V gene's germline CDR1 is LGHDT and CDR2 YNNKEL (reference sequence). CDR3: CASSQTRTTEAFF. The CDR3 DNA follows: TGTGCCAGCAGTCAAACTAGGACCACTGAAGCTTTCTTT.

The chain employs TRBV9 and TRBJ2-7; D gene ambiguous. CDR3 length equals 15 residues. The V gene's germline CDR1 is SGDLS and CDR2 YYNGEE. V lost 2 bases and J lost 3, with 15 bases in between. CDR3 DNA sequence: TGTGCCAGCAGCGTCGACTCAAAGGTCGGCTACGAGCAGTACTTC. Translating it yields CASSVDSKVGYEQYF.

In its sample, this clonotype was seen a few times. J is TRBJ2-4 and V is TRBV6-1; 9 bases match TRBD1. This CDR3 is built from 17 residues. The J segment lost 0 bases and the V segment lost 6 bases, leaving 9 bases of the junction unmatched. Germline assignment: CDR1 MNHNS and CDR2 SASEGT. The CDR3 loop reads CASRGTGNILAKNIQYF. DNA for the CDR3: TGTGCCAGCAGGGGGACAGGGAATATTCTAGCCAAAAACATTCAGTACTTC.

This clonotype was recorded at least ten times. This CDR3 reads CASSFGGSTGELFF. In DNA form, the CDR3 reads TGTGCCAGCAGCTTCGGGGGATCCACCGGGGAGCTGTTTTTT. The J gene is TRBJ2-2, the V gene TRBV11-2; weak D call: TRBD2 (6 bases). The CDR3 consists of 14 residues. Germline assignment: CDR1 SGHAT and CDR2 FQNNGV. V was trimmed by 3 bases and J by 4 bases, leaving 9 bases between them.

In its sample, this clonotype was seen a few times. The chain couples TRBV7-9 to TRBJ1-5; weak D call: TRBD1 (5 bases). Trimming took 5 bases from V and 5 from J, leaving 16 bases between them. CDR1 and CDR2 from the germline V gene are SEHNR and FQNEAQ (reference sequence). The CDR3 loop spans 15 amino acids. For the CDR3, the DNA is TGTGCCAGCAGCGCTCAACGGGGGGACGATCAGCCCCAGCATTTT. Residues: CASSAQRGDDQPQHF. Full variable domain (remainder filled in from reference TRBV7-9 and TRBJ1-5): DTGVSQNPRHKITKRGQNVTFRCDPISEHNRLYWYRQTLGQGPEFLTYFQNEAQLEKSRLLSDRFSAERPKGSFSTLEIQRTEQGDSAMYLCASSAQRGDDQPQHFGDGTRLSIL.

There are many counts of this clonotype. The chain couples TRBV27 to TRBJ2-5; D might be TRBD1 or TRBD2, each matching 5 bases. The CDR3 length is 15 residues. Germline V lookup: CDR1 MNHEY, CDR2 SMNVEV (reference sequence). V lost 10 bases and J lost 9, with 27 bases in between. The CDR3 bases are TGTGCCACCTCCCCGGGACCACAAGAGAGAAGGGCCCAGTACTTC. Residues: CATSPGPQERRAQYF.

The V gene is TRBV5-1, the J gene TRBJ2-6, with D maybe TRBD1 (6 bases). Germline-derived CDR1 and CDR2 are SGHRS and YFSETQ. The CDR3 is made up of 15 amino acids. V lost 4 bases, J lost 2 bases, and 10 bases lay in between. The CDR3 sequence is CASSQQGTGANVLTF. The CDR3 DNA reads TGCGCCAGCAGCCAACAGGGAACTGGGGCCAACGTCCTGACTTTC.

This clonotype was observed at least ten times. The chain uses TRBV6-1 and TRBJ2-7; perhaps TRBD2 as D (6 bases). CDR1 and CDR2 (germline): MNHNS, SASEGT. The CDR3 totals 13 residues. Trimming pared 6 bases from V and 2 bases from J, leaving 11 bases between. The CDR3 DNA is TGTGCCAGCAGGTCTAGCGCAACCTACGAGCAGTACTTC. Its translation is CASRSSATYEQYF.

Only one count was recorded for this clonotype. The rearrangement joins TRBV28 to TRBJ2-7, with TRBD1 as a possible D gene (6 bases). CDR1 and CDR2 (germline): MDHEN, SYDVKM. V was pared by 6 bases and J by 2 bases, with 14 bases between. The CDR3 consists of 14 residues. The CDR3 coding sequence is TGTGCCAGCAGGGGGACAACGTATCCCTACGAGCAGTACTTC. Translation gives CASRGTTYPYEQYF.

The J gene is TRBJ2-3, the V gene TRBV12-3 or TRBV12-4; no clear D. This CDR3 spans 14 amino acids. V was pared by 4 bases and J by 4 bases, with 12 bases between. The CDR3 reads CASSYSTPSDTQYF. CDR3 coding DNA: TGTGCCAGCAGTTACTCGACACCCTCAGATACGCAGTATTTT.

This clonotype occurred many times. The chain employs TRBV12-3 or TRBV12-4 and TRBJ2-1; D is perhaps TRBD1 (6 bases). This CDR3 is built from 14 residues. Between the trimmed V and J ends, which lost 7 bases and 8 bases, there was a span of 18 bases. CDR3 DNA: TGTGCCAGCACCCTAGGGGGACCATTGGATGAGCAGTTCTTC. It specifies CASTLGGPLDEQFF.

The chain couples TRBV20-1 to TRBJ1-1; D gene uncertain. The CDR3 consists of 11 residues. The germline gives CDR1 DFQATT, CDR2 SNEGSKA (reference sequence). Deletions cut 0 bases from V and 11 bases from J, with 10 bases between. As DNA, the CDR3 is TGCAGTGCTAGAGATGGGCGGCCGGCTTTCTTT. This encodes CSARDGRPAFF.

Details on this clonotype: This may come from a read error, since a much larger clone is one base off. The V call is TRBV29-1, the J call TRBJ1-5; D unclear. The CDR3 has 13 residues. Germline lookup yields CDR1 SQVTM and CDR2 ANQGSEA. In nucleotides, the CDR3 is TGCAGCGTTGGCCAGACCTTTGATCAGCTCCAGCATTTT. Protein: CSVGQTFDQLQHF.

This clonotype was found many times. The chain uses TRBV5-1 and TRBJ2-7; possibly TRBD2 for D (7 bases). CDR3 length: 13 amino acids. CDR1 is SGHRS and CDR2 is YFSETQ in the germline V gene. V was cut by 5 bases and J by 4 bases, with 13 bases left in between. The CDR3 spells CASSRGAAYEQYF. In nucleotides, the CDR3 is TGCGCCAGCAGTCGGGGGGCGGCTTACGAGCAGTACTTC.

This clonotype has ten or more counts. The genes are TRBV2 and TRBJ1-1; no reliable D call. The CDR3 is made up of 12 amino acids. The germline gives CDR1 SNHLY, CDR2 FYNNEI. V lost 1 base and J 4 bases, leaving 4 bases between the germline ends. CDR3 sequence reads: CASSEGGTEAFF. As DNA, the CDR3 is TGTGCCAGCAGTGAAGGGGGCACTGAAGCTTTCTTT.

This clonotype occurred many times. The chain uses TRBV20-1 and TRBJ1-2; 7 bases line up with TRBD1. CDR3 length equals 14 residues. Germline CDR1 is DFQATT and CDR2 is SNEGSKA (reference sequence). The junction had 7 bases not matched to a gene; V was cut back by 3 bases and J by 3 bases. The CDR3 is CSARPIDRDYGYTF. The CDR3 DNA is TGCAGTGCTAGGCCTATAGACAGGGACTATGGCTACACCTTC.

This clonotype was seen at least ten times. This sequence joins TRBV28 and TRBJ2-7, with 10 positions matching TRBD1. CDR3 length: 15 amino acids. The junction had 11 bases not matched to a gene; V was cut back by 7 bases and J by 5 bases. Germline V gene data show CDR1 as MDHEN and CDR2 as SYDVKM. The DNA of the CDR3 is TGTGCCAGCACGCCGAGGGACAGGGGAGACCACGAGCAGTACTTC. As protein: CASTPRDRGDHEQYF.

The DNA for the CDR3 is TGCGCCAGCCTACGGACAGCAAACACTGAAGCTTTCTTT. Translating it yields CASLRTANTEAFF. This sequence joins TRBV10-2 and TRBJ1-1; D possibly corresponds to TRBD1 (6 bases). Between the trimmed V and J ends, which lost 8 bases and 2 bases, there was a span of 12 bases. Per the germline V gene, CDR1 is WSHSY and CDR2 is SAAADI. The CDR3 extends over 13 amino acids.

The rearrangement joins TRBV3-1 to TRBJ2-7, with a possible D match to TRBD1 (5 bases). The V end was cut by 3 bases, the J end by 1 base, with 10 bases between. This CDR3 region has 14 residues. Germline V gene sequence: CDR1 LGHDT, CDR2 YNNKEL (reference sequence). CDR3 DNA: TGTGCCAGCAGCCACATGAGACAGTCCTACGAGCAGTACTTC. Its protein is CASSHMRQSYEQYF.